This entry lists 9 T cell receptor beta chains sequenced from one sample in a study of blood T cell repertoires in COVID-19. Data came from immunoSEQ multiplex PCR; TCRdb stores just in-frame clones and leaves some out. The top ten clones hold approximately 2% of a sample with about 440,000 clones, 87% of them seen once. The sequenced sample consisted of PBMCs or T cells enriched from blood (not recorded which). These receptors originate from a young woman with acute COVID-19.

The chain recombines TRBV28 with TRBJ2-5; D may be TRBD1 (5 bases). V dropped 3 bases and J dropped 2 bases, with 10 bases sitting between them. This CDR3 is built from 14 residues. Germline-derived CDR1 and CDR2 are MDHEN and SYDVKM. The CDR3 is CASSFGNRQETQYF. The CDR3 bases are TGTGCCAGCAGTTTCGGAAACAGGCAAGAGACCCAGTACTTC.

The chain joins TRBV2 to TRBJ2-5; TRBD1 might be the D (5 bases). V dropped 4 bases and J dropped 5 bases, with 11 bases sitting between them. This CDR3 is 13 amino acids long. Germline values: CDR1 SNHLY, CDR2 FYNNEI. The CDR3 here is CASSVGQGETQYF. The CDR3 DNA is TGTGCCAGCAGTGTCGGGCAGGGTGAGACCCAGTACTTC. The whole variable domain, remainder taken from reference TRBV2 and TRBJ2-5, is EPEVTQTPSHQVTQMGQEVILRCVPISNHLYFYWYRQILGQKVEFLVSFYNNEISEKSEIFDDQFSVERPDGSNFTLKIRSTKLEDSAMYFCASSVGQGETQYFGPGTRLLVL.

The V gene is TRBV7-8, the J gene TRBJ2-1; D possibly corresponds to TRBD1 (6 bases). Germline V lookup: CDR1 SGHVS, CDR2 FQNEAQ. This CDR3 is 13 amino acids long. V was pared by 4 bases and J by 8 bases, with 12 bases between. The CDR3 DNA reads as TGTGCCAGCAGCTGGCCAGCAGGGGATGAGCAGTTCTTC. The encoded protein is CASSWPAGDEQFF.

The chain has TRBV10-3 and TRBJ2-1; 9 bases agree with TRBD1. Looked up from germline, CDR1 is ENHRY and CDR2 is SYGVKD. There are 13 residues in the CDR3. Germline trimming cut 3 bases from V and 11 bases from J; bases unmatched to any gene: 5. As DNA, the CDR3 is TGTGCCATCAGTGATACGGGACAGGGCAAGCAGTTCTTC. As protein: CAISDTGQGKQFF.

The V and J genes are TRBV28 and TRBJ2-7; 8 nucleotides line up with TRBD1. CDR3 length: 14 residues. Germline CDR1 and CDR2: MDHEN and SYDVKM. Trimming took 6 bases from V and 0 from J; bases not matched to a gene: 4. CDR3 nucleotide sequence: TGTGCCAGCAGGAGACAGGGGTTCTCCTACGAGCAGTACTTC. It encodes CASRRQGFSYEQYF.

A few counts support this clone. The chain links TRBV6-5 to TRBJ1-3; D not resolved. Germline CDR1 MNHEY, CDR2 SVGAGI. Trimming took off 0 bases at V and 4 bases at J, with 7 bases between the two ends. The CDR3 runs to 14 residues. The CDR3: CASSYSIEGNTIYF. CDR3 nucleotides: TGTGCCAGCAGTTACTCGATTGAGGGAAACACCATATATTTT.

This chain uses TRBV18 with TRBJ1-2; 9 bases match TRBD1. The V segment lost 6 bases and the J segment 4 bases; nucleotides outside the gene matches: 6. CDR1 and CDR2 (germline): KGHSH, LQKENI. CDR3 length: 14 residues. CDR3 loop: CASSPTGGGYGYTF. The CDR3 DNA reads TGTGCCAGCTCCCCCACAGGGGGCGGCTATGGCTACACCTTC.

This rearrangement joins TRBV2 to TRBJ2-5; tentatively, D is TRBD1 (5 bases). Per the germline V gene, CDR1 is SNHLY and CDR2 is FYNNEI. CDR3 length: 12 residues. The germline V and J ends were trimmed by 9 bases and 0 bases, with 8 bases remaining between them. CDR3 loop: CASTGNQETQYF. DNA of the CDR3: TGTGCCAGTACAGGAAACCAAGAGACCCAGTACTTC.

The chain carries TRBV10-3 and TRBJ1-1; 8 nucleotides agree with TRBD1. The CDR3 is 16 amino acids. The germline V gene encodes CDR1 ENHRY and CDR2 SYGVKD. The V segment lost 4 bases and the J segment 3 bases; nucleotides outside the gene matches: 10. The CDR3 DNA follows: TGTGCCATCAGTGGAACCTACCAGGGGGCGGACACTGAAGCTTTCTTT. Encoded protein: CAISGTYQGADTEAFF.